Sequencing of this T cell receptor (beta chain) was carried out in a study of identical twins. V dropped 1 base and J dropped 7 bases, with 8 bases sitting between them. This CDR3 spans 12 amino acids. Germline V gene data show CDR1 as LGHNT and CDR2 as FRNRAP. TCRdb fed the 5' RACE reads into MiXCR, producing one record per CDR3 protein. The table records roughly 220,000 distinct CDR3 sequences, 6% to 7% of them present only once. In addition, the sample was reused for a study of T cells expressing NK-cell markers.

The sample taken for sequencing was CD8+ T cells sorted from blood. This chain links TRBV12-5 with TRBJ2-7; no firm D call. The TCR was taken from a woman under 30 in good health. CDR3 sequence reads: CASGLGTAEQYF. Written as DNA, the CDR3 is TGTGCTAGTGGTTTGGGAACAGCGGAGCAGTACTTC.